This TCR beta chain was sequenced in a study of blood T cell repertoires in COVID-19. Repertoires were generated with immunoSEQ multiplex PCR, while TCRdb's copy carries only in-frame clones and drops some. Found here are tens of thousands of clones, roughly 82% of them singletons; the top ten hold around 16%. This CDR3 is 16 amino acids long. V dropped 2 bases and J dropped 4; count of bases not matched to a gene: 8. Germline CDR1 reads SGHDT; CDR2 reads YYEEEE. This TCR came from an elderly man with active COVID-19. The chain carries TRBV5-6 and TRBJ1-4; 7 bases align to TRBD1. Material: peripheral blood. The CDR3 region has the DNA TGTGCCAGCAGCTTCCAGGGGGAGTGGTTTAATGAAAAACTGTTTTTT. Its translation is CASSFQGEWFNEKLFF.